Sequencing of this T cell receptor beta chain was carried out in a study of response to subunit inactivated influenza vaccine. TCRdb used MiXCR to reprocess the RT-PCR reads, holding one entry per CDR3 protein. The data contain around 850,000 distinct CDR3 sequences, about 18% of them seen just once; the ten biggest clones take up 11%. The CDR3 is 14 amino acids. Per germline, CDR1 SGHTA and CDR2 FQGNSA. Trimming left V 1 base short and J 10 bases short, with 14 bases between. This clonotype was counted only a few times. The sequence was collected from a man aged 50-59 years who received an inactivated influenza vaccine. The chain employs TRBV7-2 and TRBJ2-1; D is unclear. The specimen was PBMCs from blood, collected around 5 days after vaccination. The CDR3 DNA is TGTGCCAGCAGCTTAGGGGCCTCACTTGGGGAGCAGTTCTTC. This sequence encodes CASSLGASLGEQFF.